The T cell receptor (beta chain) described here comes from a study of cytomegalovirus exposure and HLA in healthy donors. Whole-study results and caveats: A later analysis reported that several of the most significant clusters appeared to be linked to common viral pathogens, among them Epstein-Barr virus. The authors confirmed in vitro that a few CMV-associated chains were specific for CMV antigens. Cytomegalovirus association was assigned to approximately 160 TCR beta chains.

Primers included in the PCR were 60 Vbeta and 13 Jbeta primers. Original analysis: About 10 million shared chains were among the 60 million to 80 million unique TCR beta chains that a later analysis counted. The protocol was immunoSEQ multiplex PCR, while the TCRdb copy is restricted to in-frame clones and leaves out a portion. V and J calls and clone size are as listed in that table; D and trimming were resolved from the DNA. The data contain a few hundred thousand clones, approximately 84% of them seen just once; the ten biggest clones take up roughly 0.58%. For this clone: Antigen specificity is unknown.

Trimming cost V 6 bases and J 5 bases, with 14 bases left between them. Germline lookup yields CDR1 MNHEY and CDR2 SVGAGI. The CDR3 length is 14 residues. Material for sequencing was PBMCs. This clonotype was sampled from a woman aged 40 to 50 in good health and CMV-seronegative. The chain is built from TRBV6-5 and TRBJ2-1; D is perhaps TRBD2 (6 bases). CDR3 in amino acids: CASSFRDWDNEQFF. CDR3 nucleotides: TGTGCCAGCAGCTTCCGGGACTGGGACAATGAGCAGTTCTTC.